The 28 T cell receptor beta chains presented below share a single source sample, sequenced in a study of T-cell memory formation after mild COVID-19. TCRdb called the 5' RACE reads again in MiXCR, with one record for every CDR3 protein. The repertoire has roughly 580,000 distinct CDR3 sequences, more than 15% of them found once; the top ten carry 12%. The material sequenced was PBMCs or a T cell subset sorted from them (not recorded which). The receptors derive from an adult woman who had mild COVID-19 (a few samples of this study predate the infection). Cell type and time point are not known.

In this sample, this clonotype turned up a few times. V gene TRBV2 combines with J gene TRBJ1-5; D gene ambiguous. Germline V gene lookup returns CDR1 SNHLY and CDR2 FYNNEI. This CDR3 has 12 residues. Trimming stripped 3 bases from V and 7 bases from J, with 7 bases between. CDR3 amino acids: CASSDSLQPQHF. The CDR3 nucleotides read TGTGCCAGCAGTGACAGTCTGCAGCCCCAGCATTTT.

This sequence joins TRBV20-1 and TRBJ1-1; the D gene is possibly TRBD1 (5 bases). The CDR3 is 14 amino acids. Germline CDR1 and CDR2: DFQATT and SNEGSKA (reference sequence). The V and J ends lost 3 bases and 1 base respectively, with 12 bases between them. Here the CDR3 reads CSASWGKTNTEAFF. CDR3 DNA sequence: TGCAGTGCTAGCTGGGGGAAGACGAACACTGAAGCTTTCTTT.

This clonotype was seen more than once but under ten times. CDR3 amino acids: CSARVAAGVRDTQYF. The CDR3 coding sequence is TGCAGTGCTAGAGTAGCAGCGGGAGTGCGAGATACGCAGTATTTT. The V gene is TRBV20-1, the J gene TRBJ2-3; 8 nucleotides match TRBD2. The germline V gene has CDR1 DFQATT and CDR2 SNEGSKA (reference sequence). The V gene end was trimmed by 1 base and the J gene end by 5 bases; junction bases not matched to a gene: 8. This CDR3 is 15 amino acids long.

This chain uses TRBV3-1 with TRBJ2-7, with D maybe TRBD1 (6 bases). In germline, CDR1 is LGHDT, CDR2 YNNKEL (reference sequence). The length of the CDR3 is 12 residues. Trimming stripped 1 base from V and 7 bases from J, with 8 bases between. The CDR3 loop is CASSQVTGEQYF. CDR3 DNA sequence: TGTGCCAGCAGCCAAGTAACAGGGGAGCAGTACTTC.

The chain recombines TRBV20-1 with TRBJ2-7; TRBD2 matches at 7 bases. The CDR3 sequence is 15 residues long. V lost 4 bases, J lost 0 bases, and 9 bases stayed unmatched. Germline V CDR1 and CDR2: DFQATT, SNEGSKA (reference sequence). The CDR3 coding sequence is TGCAGTGCTACGGGACTAAATAAGAGCTCCTACGAGCAGTACTTC. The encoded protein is CSATGLNKSSYEQYF.

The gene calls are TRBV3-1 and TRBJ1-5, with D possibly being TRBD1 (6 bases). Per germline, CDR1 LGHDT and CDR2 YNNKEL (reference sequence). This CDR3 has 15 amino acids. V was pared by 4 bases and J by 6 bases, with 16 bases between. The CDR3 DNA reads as TGTGCCAGCAGCCTCCGGGGGGCGGTAGGTCAGCCCCAGCATTTT. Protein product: CASSLRGAVGQPQHF. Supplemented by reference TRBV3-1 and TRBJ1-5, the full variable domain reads DTAVSQTPKYLVTQMGNDKSIKCEQNLGHDTMYWYKQDSKKFLKIMFSYNNKELIINETVPNRFSPKSPDKAHLNLHINSLELGDSAVYFCASSLRGAVGQPQHFGDGTRLSIL.

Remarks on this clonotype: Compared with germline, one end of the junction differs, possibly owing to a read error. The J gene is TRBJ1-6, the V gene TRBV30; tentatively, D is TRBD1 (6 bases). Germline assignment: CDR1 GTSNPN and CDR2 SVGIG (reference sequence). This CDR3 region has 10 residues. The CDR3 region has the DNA TGTGCCTTAGGGGGTTCACCCCTCCGCTTT. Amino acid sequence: CALGGSPLRF.

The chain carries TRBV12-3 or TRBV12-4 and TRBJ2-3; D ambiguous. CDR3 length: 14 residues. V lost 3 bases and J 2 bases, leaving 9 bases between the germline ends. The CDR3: CASSFAGFTDTQYF. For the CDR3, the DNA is TGTGCCAGCAGTTTTGCCGGTTTCACAGATACGCAGTATTTT.

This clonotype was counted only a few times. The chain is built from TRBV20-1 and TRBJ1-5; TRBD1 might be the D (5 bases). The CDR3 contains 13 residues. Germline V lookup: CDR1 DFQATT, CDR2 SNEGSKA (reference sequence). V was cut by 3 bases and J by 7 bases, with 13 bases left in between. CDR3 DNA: TGCAGTGCTAGTGAAGGCTGGGGCCAGCCCCAGCATTTT. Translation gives CSASEGWGQPQHF.

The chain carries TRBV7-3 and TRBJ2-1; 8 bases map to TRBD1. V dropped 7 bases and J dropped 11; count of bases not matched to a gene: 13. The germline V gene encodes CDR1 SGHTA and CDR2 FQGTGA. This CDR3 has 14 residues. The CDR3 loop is CASTPDRGGLKQFF. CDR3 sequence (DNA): TGTGCCAGCACCCCCGACAGGGGCGGACTTAAGCAGTTCTTC. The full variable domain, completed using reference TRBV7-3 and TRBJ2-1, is GAGVSQTPSNKVTEKGKYVELRCDPISGHTALYWYRQSLGQGPEFLIYFQGTGAADDSGLPNDRFFAVRPEGSVSTLKIQRTERGDSAVYLCASTPDRGGLKQFFGPGTRLTVL.

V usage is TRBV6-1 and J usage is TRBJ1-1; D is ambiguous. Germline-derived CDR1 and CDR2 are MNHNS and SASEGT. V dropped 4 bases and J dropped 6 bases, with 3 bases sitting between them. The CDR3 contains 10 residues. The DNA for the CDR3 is TGTGCCAGCAGTGGTGCTGAAGCTTTCTTT. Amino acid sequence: CASSGAEAFF.

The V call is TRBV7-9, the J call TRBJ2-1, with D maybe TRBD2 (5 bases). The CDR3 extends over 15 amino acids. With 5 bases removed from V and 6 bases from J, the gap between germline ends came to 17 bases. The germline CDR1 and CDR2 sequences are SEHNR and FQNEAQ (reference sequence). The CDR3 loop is CASSPPRGGPNEQFF. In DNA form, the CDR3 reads TGTGCCAGCAGCCCTCCGCGAGGCGGGCCCAATGAGCAGTTCTTC.

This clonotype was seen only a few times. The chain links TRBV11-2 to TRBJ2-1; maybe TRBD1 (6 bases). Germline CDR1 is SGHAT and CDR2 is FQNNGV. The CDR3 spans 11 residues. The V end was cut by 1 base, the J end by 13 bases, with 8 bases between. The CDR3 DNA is TGTGCCAGCAGCTTAGCTGGGGGCCAGTTCTTC. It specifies CASSLAGGQFF. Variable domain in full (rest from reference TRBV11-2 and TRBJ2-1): EAGVAQSPRYKIIEKRQSVAFWCNPISGHATLYWYQQILGQGPKLLIQFQNNGVVDDSQLPKDRFSAERLKGVDSTLKIQPAKLEDSAVYLCASSLAGGQFFGPGTRLTVL.

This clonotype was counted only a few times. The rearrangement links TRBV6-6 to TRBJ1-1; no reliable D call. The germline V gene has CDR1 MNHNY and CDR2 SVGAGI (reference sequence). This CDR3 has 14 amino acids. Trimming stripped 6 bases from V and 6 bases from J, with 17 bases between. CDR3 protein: CASRSHMGPSEAFF. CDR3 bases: TGTGCCAGCAGATCACATATGGGTCCGTCTGAAGCTTTCTTT.

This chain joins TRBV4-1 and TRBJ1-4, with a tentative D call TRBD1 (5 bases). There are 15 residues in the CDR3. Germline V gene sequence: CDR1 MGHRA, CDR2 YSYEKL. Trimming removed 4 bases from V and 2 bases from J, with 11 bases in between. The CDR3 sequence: CASSPPGFTNEKLFF. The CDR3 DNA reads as TGCGCCAGCAGCCCGCCAGGGTTTACTAATGAAAAACTGTTTTTT.

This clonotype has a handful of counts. CDR3 loop: CATRGAGETQYF. CDR3 nucleotides: TGTGCCACGAGAGGGGCGGGGGAGACCCAGTACTTC. The chain links TRBV27 to TRBJ2-5; TRBD2 might be the D (6 bases). Germline loops: CDR1 MNHEY, CDR2 SMNVEV (reference sequence). The CDR3 extends over 12 amino acids. Trimming took off 10 bases at V and 5 bases at J, with 14 bases between the two ends.

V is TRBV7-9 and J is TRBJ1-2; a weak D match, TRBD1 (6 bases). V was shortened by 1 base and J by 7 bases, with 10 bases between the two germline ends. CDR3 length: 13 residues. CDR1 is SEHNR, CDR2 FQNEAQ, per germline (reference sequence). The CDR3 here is CASSLGETGGYTF. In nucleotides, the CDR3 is TGTGCCAGCAGCTTAGGCGAGACAGGTGGCTACACCTTC.

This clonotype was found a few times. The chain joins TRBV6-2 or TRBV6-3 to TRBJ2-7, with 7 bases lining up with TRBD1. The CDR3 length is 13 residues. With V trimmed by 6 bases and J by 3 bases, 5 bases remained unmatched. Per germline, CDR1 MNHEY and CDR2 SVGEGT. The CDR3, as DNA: TGTGCCAGCAGATCGGACAGGTTCTACGAGCAGTACTTC. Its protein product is CASRSDRFYEQYF.

DNA of the CDR3: TGCAGCGGGACCCGAGTAGTCGACTATGGCTACACCTTC. Translation gives CSGTRVVDYGYTF. This chain links TRBV29-1 with TRBJ1-2, with D unresolved. Trimming took 7 bases from V and 3 from J, leaving 15 bases between them. CDR1 and CDR2 from the germline V gene are SQVTM and ANQGSEA. This CDR3 is built from 13 residues.

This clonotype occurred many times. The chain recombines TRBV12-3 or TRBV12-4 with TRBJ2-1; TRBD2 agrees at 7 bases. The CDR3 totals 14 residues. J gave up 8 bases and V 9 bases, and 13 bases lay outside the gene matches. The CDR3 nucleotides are TGTGCCAGTAAAACTAGCGAGTTCTGGGATGAGCAGTTCTTC. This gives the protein CASKTSEFWDEQFF.

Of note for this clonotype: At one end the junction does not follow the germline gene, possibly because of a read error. The CDR3 spells CASVLVLTASTDTQYF. In nucleotides, the CDR3 is TGTGCTAGTGTTTTGGTACTCACGGCTAGCACAGATACGCAGTATTTT. The chain combines TRBV12-5 with TRBJ2-3; D is ambiguous. This CDR3 contains 16 residues. In germline, CDR1 is LGHNT, CDR2 FRNRAP.

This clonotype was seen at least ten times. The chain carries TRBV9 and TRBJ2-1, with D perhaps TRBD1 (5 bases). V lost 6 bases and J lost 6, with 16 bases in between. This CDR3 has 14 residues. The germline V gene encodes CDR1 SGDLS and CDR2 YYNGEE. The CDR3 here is CASMPQGTGNEQFF. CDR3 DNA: TGTGCCAGCATGCCCCAGGGTACAGGCAATGAGCAGTTCTTC.

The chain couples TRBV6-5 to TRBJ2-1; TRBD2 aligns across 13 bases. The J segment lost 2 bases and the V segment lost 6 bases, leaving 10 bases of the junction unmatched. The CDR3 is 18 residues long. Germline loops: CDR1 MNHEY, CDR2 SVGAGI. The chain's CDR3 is CASSPDTGLAGTYNEQFF. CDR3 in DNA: TGTGCCAGCAGCCCCGATACGGGACTAGCGGGGACCTACAATGAGCAGTTCTTC.

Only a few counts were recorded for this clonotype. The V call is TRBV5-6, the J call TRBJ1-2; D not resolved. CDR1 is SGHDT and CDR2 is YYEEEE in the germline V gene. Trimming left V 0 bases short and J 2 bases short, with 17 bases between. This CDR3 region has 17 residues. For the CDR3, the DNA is TGTGCCAGCAGCTTGGTGGCGGGGTCGCAGCAAAACTATGGCTACACCTTC. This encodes CASSLVAGSQQNYGYTF.

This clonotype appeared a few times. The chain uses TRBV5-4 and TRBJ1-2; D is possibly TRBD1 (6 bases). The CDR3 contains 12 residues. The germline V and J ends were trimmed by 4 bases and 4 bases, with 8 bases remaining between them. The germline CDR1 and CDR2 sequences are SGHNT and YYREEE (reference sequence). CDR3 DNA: TGTGCCAGCAGCCCGGACAGCTATGGCTACACCTTC. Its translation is CASSPDSYGYTF. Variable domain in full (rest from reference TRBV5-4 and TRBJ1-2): ETGVTQSPTHLIKTRGQQVTLRCSSQSGHNTVSWYQQALGQGPQFIFQYYREEENGRGNFPPRFSGLQFPNYSSELNVNALELDDSALYLCASSPDSYGYTFGSGTRLTVV.

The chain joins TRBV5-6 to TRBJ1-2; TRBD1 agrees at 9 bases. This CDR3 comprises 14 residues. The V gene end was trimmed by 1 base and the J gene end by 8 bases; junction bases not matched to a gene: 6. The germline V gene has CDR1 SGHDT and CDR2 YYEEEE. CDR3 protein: CASSLLQGAIGYTF. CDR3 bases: TGTGCCAGCAGCTTGTTACAGGGGGCAATCGGCTACACCTTC.

CDR3 in amino acids: CASSMREIRETQYF. The CDR3 DNA is TGTGCCAGTAGTATGCGGGAGATTCGAGAGACCCAGTACTTC. This sequence joins TRBV19 and TRBJ2-5; TRBD2 agrees at 7 bases. With 3 bases clipped from V and 4 bases from J, the junction kept 5 bases outside the gene matches. The CDR3 runs 14 residues. Germline loops: CDR1 LNHDA, CDR2 SQIVND (reference sequence).

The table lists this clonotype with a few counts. In nucleotides, the CDR3 is TGTGCCAGCAGTTTGGACAGGATGTCCTACGAGCAGTACTTC. It translates to CASSLDRMSYEQYF. This chain uses TRBV12-3 or TRBV12-4 with TRBJ2-7, with TRBD1 matching over 7 bases. The CDR3 extends over 14 amino acids. J gave up 1 base and V 3 bases, and 3 bases lay outside the gene matches.